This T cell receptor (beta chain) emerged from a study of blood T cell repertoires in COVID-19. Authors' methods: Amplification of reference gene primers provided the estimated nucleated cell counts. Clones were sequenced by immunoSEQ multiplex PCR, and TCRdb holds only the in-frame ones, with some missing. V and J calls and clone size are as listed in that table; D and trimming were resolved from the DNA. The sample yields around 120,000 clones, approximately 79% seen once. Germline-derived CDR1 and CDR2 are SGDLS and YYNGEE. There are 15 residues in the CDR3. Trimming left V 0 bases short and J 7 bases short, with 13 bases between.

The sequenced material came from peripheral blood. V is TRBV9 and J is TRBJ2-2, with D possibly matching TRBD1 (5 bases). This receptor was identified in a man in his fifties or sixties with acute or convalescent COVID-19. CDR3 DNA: TGTGCCAGCAGCGTAGTTCAGGGAACGGGCGGGGAGCTGTTTTTT. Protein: CASSVVQGTGGELFF.